This T cell receptor (beta chain) is drawn from a study of OX40 agonist ivuxolimab in advanced cancers. With respect to the entire study: Ivuxolimab was a fully human IgG2 agonistic monoclonal antibody targeting the costimulatory receptor OX40 (CD134). Intravenous ivuxolimab was administered to patients every 2 weeks at six dose levels: 0.01, 0.1, 0.3, 1.5, 3 and 10 mg/kg. Of the 50 or so patients in dose escalation, 19 had hepatocellular carcinoma, about 15 had melanoma, 9 had renal cell carcinoma and 9 had head and neck cancer. In the dose-escalation cohort, nearly 85% of patients were male, and the mean age was approximately 60 years with a range of about 20 to 79. Prior anti-PD-1, anti-PD-L1 or anti-CTLA-4 therapy was permitted, and checkpoint inhibitors had been received by 40% to 50% of dose-escalation patients. Partial responses occurred in three dose-escalation patients, of whom one had hepatocellular carcinoma and two had cutaneous melanoma. Peripheral TCRbeta sequencing aimed to test whether ivuxolimab altered TCR sequence diversity and caused clonal T-cell expansion. The monotherapy dose-escalation portion (N = 52 patients) of the phase I ivuxolimab trial is reported in the paper.

Genomic DNA was extracted from sorted cells for sequencing of the TCRbeta CDR3 region. The immunoSEQ Assay was used for sequencing of TCRbeta CDR3 regions. The clones in this table, taken by TCRdb from immuneACCESS, are in-frame only. Not every clone is retained; where verified, under half of the shortfall comes from an unresolved V gene, and the cause of the rest is unknown. The sample records around 40,000 clones, over 80% of which are singletons. The leading ten clones occupy about 20% of the sample. To note about this clone: Its specific antigen is unknown. No base quality information exists; no much larger clone differs at one position.

Patients with a history of autoimmune disease or receiving systemic immunosuppression were excluded from the trial. Peripheral blood for TCR sequencing was collected from all dose cohorts at baseline, on cycle 4 day 1, and on cycle 7 day 1. The samples were drawn from a first-in-human, open-label, multicenter phase I dose-escalation trial of ivuxolimab. Adults with locally advanced or metastatic melanoma, renal cell, hepatocellular, or head and neck squamous cell carcinoma were enrolled in the trial. Before TCR sequencing, CD4+ T cells and CD8+ T cells from peripheral blood were sorted into separate populations. Findings and caveats that apply to the study as a whole: On average, CD8+ T cells showed more expanded clones than CD4+ T cells after ivuxolimab. The antigen specificity of the clonally expanded peripheral T cells was not determined. Clonal expansion of both CD4+ and CD8+ blood T cells was observed from baseline to week 6 at doses 0.1 to 3.0 mg/kg. In the 0.1-3.0 mg/kg groups, partial responders were among the patients with the lowest normalized peripheral clonal expansion, particularly in CD8+ T cells. Low levels of normalized T-cell clonal expansion were also seen in some patients who did not respond.

The receptor's source is an adult with an advanced solid tumor such as melanoma, head and neck, liver or kidney cancer. Sequencing was performed on CD4+ or CD8+ T cells sorted from blood, taken in a trial of the OX40 agonist ivuxolimab.

This receptor carries the CDR3 CASRVPRTAKNIQYF. The nucleotide sequence is given as TGTGCCAGCAGAGTACCAAGGACGGCCAAAAACATTCAGTACTTC. The receptor chain draws on TRBV6-1 and TRBJ2-4; the D segment cannot be called with confidence. There are 15 amino acids in the CDR3, from cysteine to phenylalanine inclusive. Only the CDR3 portion is preserved as DNA: 45 bases, with reading frame beginning at the first base. The CDR1 and CDR2 encoded by the germline V gene are MNHNS and SASEGT. Relative to germline, V is 6 bases shorter and J is 1 base shorter, with 13 bases between their ends.